These 14 T cell receptor beta chains came from one sample sequenced in a study of a mutant IDH1 vaccine in newly diagnosed glioma. The time point was: week 47, end of study. Every single dose of the vaccine, 300 ug of mutant IDH1 20-mer peptide, came with topical imiquimod. Antigens for these TCRs are unknown. Sequencing used immunoSEQ multiplex PCR; TCRdb keeps in-frame clones, though not all of them. The sample includes almost 95,000 clones, over 85% seen only once; the top ten take around 0.73%. Sequencing was performed on PBMCs, taken from a glioma patient whose treatment included an IDH1 peptide vaccine. All receptors come from a woman between 50 and 59 years old with glioma.

The chain carries TRBV4-1 and TRBJ2-1; D may correspond to TRBD1 or TRBD2 (5 bases each). This CDR3 has 14 residues. Germline CDR1 and CDR2: MGHRA and YSYEKL. The germline V and J ends were trimmed by 1 base and 5 bases, with 9 bases remaining between them. CDR3 bases: TGCGCCAGCAGCCAAGGTCGAGGGGACAATGAGCAGTTCTTC. It encodes CASSQGRGDNEQFF.

This chain connects TRBV6-1 to TRBJ2-7, with D possibly matching TRBD1 (6 bases). Germline V gene sequence: CDR1 MNHNS, CDR2 SASEGT. With 0 bases removed from V and 0 bases from J, the gap between germline ends came to 9 bases. The CDR3 contains 15 residues. The CDR3 reads CASSEAGDNSYEQYF. Written as DNA, the CDR3 is TGTGCCAGCAGTGAAGCGGGGGACAACTCCTACGAGCAGTACTTC.

V gene TRBV7-9 combines with J gene TRBJ1-2; D gene uncertain. The CDR3 sequence is 13 residues long. CDR1 is SEHNR and CDR2 is FQNEAQ in the germline V gene (reference sequence). V was pared by 5 bases and J by 8 bases, with 15 bases between. The DNA of the CDR3 is TGTGCCAGCAGCCGTGTGGCGGGGAAAGGCTACACCTTC. Its translation: CASSRVAGKGYTF.

The V call is TRBV6-6, the J call TRBJ2-7, with TRBD2 identical over 12 bases. The CDR3 length is 15 residues. From germline, CDR1 is MNHNY and CDR2 SVGAGI (reference sequence). The V segment lost 6 bases and the J segment 2 bases; nucleotides outside the gene matches: 5. The CDR3 nucleotides are TGTGCCAGCAGACAACTAGCGGGAGGCACCTACGAGCAGTACTTC. This gives the protein CASRQLAGGTYEQYF.

V and J are TRBV11-2 and TRBJ2-1, with D perhaps assigned TRBD1 or TRBD2 (6 bases each). The CDR3 length is 15 residues. V lost 1 base and J 3 bases, leaving 10 bases between the germline ends. Germline V gene sequence: CDR1 SGHAT, CDR2 FQNNGV. The CDR3 DNA reads TGTGCCAGCAGCTTAGGGGGGGCAGGCTACAATGAGCAGTTCTTC. This encodes CASSLGGAGYNEQFF.

V gene TRBV6-1 combines with J gene TRBJ2-4, with D possibly being TRBD1 (6 bases). V was clipped by 6 bases and J by 1 base, with 13 bases between them. CDR3 size: 15 residues. The germline V gene has CDR1 MNHNS and CDR2 SASEGT. The CDR3 loop reads CASSHRVGAKNIQYF. Written as DNA, the CDR3 is TGTGCCAGCAGCCACAGGGTTGGGGCCAAAAACATTCAGTACTTC.

This sequence joins TRBV9 and TRBJ2-1; tentatively, D is TRBD1 or TRBD2 (5 bases each). The V end was cut by 2 bases, the J end by 6 bases, with 15 bases between. Germline CDR1 reads SGDLS; CDR2 reads YYNGEE. There are 15 residues in the CDR3. Here the CDR3 reads CASSVGIIRGNEQFF. CDR3 nucleotide sequence: TGTGCCAGCAGCGTCGGGATCATTAGGGGCAATGAGCAGTTCTTC.

This sequence joins TRBV7-9 and TRBJ1-2; D remains ambiguous. In germline, CDR1 is SEHNR, CDR2 FQNEAQ (reference sequence). The length of the CDR3 is 14 residues. Trimming stripped 8 bases from V and 0 bases from J, with 13 bases between. CDR3 amino acids: CASRAGGSNYGYTF. CDR3 nucleotides: TGTGCCAGCCGCGCCGGAGGTTCTAACTATGGCTACACCTTC.

This chain uses TRBV14 with TRBJ2-7, with D unclear. Trimming stripped 4 bases from V and 7 bases from J, with 14 bases between. Looked up from germline, CDR1 is SGHDN and CDR2 is FVKESK. This CDR3 is built from 13 residues. The CDR3, as DNA: TGTGCCAGCAGCCGTCTAGAGCTGGGAGAGCAGTACTTC. Protein product: CASSRLELGEQYF. The full variable domain, rest sourced from reference TRBV14 and TRBJ2-7, is EAGVTQFPSHSVIEKGQTVTLRCDPISGHDNLYWYRRVMGKEIKFLLHFVKESKQDESGMPNNRFLAERTGGTYSTLKVQPAELEDSGVYFCASSRLELGEQYFGPGTRLTVT.

A single count supports this clone. Other DNA sequences in this sample translate to the same CDR3. The rearrangement uses TRBV30 and TRBJ2-5; D is possibly TRBD2 (5 bases). With the DNA end fitting TRBJ2-7 better, the J assignment may be wrong. This CDR3 comprises 11 residues. From germline, CDR1 is GTSNPN and CDR2 SVGIG (reference sequence). The CDR3 coding sequence is TGTGCCTGGAGACGGGAATACGAGCAGTACTTC. It yields the protein CAWRREYEQYF.

The chain couples TRBV15 to TRBJ2-2; D is ambiguous. The length of the CDR3 is 18 residues. CDR1 and CDR2 (germline): LNHNV, YYDKDF (reference sequence). V lost 3 bases and J lost 2, with 19 bases in between. CDR3 region: CATSRGNWPTQNTGELFF. In DNA, the CDR3 is TGTGCCACCAGCAGGGGCAACTGGCCGACTCAAAACACCGGGGAGCTGTTTTTT.

This clone was seen a handful of times. The V gene is TRBV30, the J gene TRBJ2-5, with 11 bases aligning to TRBD2. V shed 3 bases, J shed 5 bases, and the junction held 8 bases outside the gene matches. CDR3 length equals 15 residues. The germline gives CDR1 GTSNPN, CDR2 SVGIG (reference sequence). The DNA of the CDR3 is TGTGCCTGGAGGTCTGGGACTAGCGGATTGGAGACCCAGTACTTC. Amino acid sequence: CAWRSGTSGLETQYF. The whole variable domain, remainder taken from reference TRBV30 and TRBJ2-5, is SQTIHQWPATLVQPVGSPLSLECTVEGTSNPNLYWYRQAAGRGLQLLFYSVGIGQISSEVPQNLSASRPQDRQFILSSKKLLLSDSGFYLCAWRSGTSGLETQYFGPGTRLLVL.

The chain recombines TRBV9 with TRBJ2-5; D ambiguous. Germline CDR1 SGDLS, CDR2 YYNGEE. V shed 0 bases and J shed 5 bases, with 14 bases lying between them. The CDR3 is made up of 15 amino acids. The chain's CDR3 is CASSVDPTTWETQYF. DNA of the CDR3: TGTGCCAGCAGCGTAGATCCGACCACCTGGGAGACCCAGTACTTC.

In its sample, this clone was seen a few times. The rearrangement uses TRBV19 and TRBJ1-5, with TRBD1 as a possible D gene (5 bases). Germline V gene lookup returns CDR1 LNHDA and CDR2 SQIVND (reference sequence). Trimming stripped 3 bases from V and 4 bases from J, with 13 bases between. The CDR3 runs 15 residues. The CDR3 nucleotides read TGTGCCAGTAGTATCTTAGGAGGGGTTAATCAGCCCCAGCATTTT. Its translation is CASSILGGVNQPQHF.